A selection of T cell receptor beta chains follows, all from one sample in a study of shared clonotypes between healthy human individuals. The repertoire was sequenced with immunoSEQ multiplex PCR; TCRdb's copy has only in-frame clones and lacks some. The repertoire consists of hundreds of thousands of clones, with around three quarters occurring once and the leading ten covering around 11%. Sequenced input: PBMCs. All receptors come from a middle-aged woman in good health. Some clones in this sample may be carry-over from other donors' samples. The CDR3 runs from the conserved cysteine through the conserved F or W. D genes are given only for firm matches.

V	D	J	CDR3
TRBV6-1	TRBD1	TRBJ1-1	CASSEARGQGSAEAFF
TRBV5-4	TRBD1	TRBJ1-1	CASRRDRNTEAFF
TRBV18	TRBD2	TRBJ2-2	CASSPLLAENTGELFF
TRBV5-4	TRBD2	TRBJ2-4	CASSLLAGGRKNIQYF
TRBV6-1	-	TRBJ2-3	CASSQDWASSTDTQYF
TRBV28	TRBD2	TRBJ2-3	CASRGLAGYFTDTQYF
TRBV7-8	TRBD2	TRBJ2-3	CASSVLAGGTDTQYF
TRBV25-1	-	TRBJ2-7	CASSAQQGPTYEQYF
TRBV30	-	TRBJ1-1	CACRRTNTEAFF
TRBV28	TRBD2	TRBJ2-1	CASIERGLGAHEQFF
TRBV7-9	TRBD2	TRBJ2-1	CASSPALASGQYNEQFF
TRBV18	TRBD1	TRBJ1-2	CASSLDHRGIYGYTF
TRBV5-1	-	TRBJ1-3	CASSLSDVSSGNTIYF
TRBV9	TRBD1	TRBJ1-5	CASSVGQGPNQPQHF
TRBV7-6	TRBD2	TRBJ2-7	CASSLAAGGPVTYEQYF
TRBV21-1	-	TRBJ2-7	CASSRRDFTYEQYF
TRBV30	-	TRBJ2-7	CASGRGANEQYF
TRBV7-2	-	TRBJ2-7	CASSPRGSGGLAAYEQYF
TRBV29-1	-	TRBJ2-7	CSVASTAAYEQYF
TRBV7-8	-	TRBJ2-7	CASSLVTGINYEQYF
TRBV30	-	TRBJ1-1	CAWSVQVNTEAFF
TRBV28	-	TRBJ1-2	CASGSWRANYGYTF
TRBV5-4	TRBD1	TRBJ1-1	CASSPNLRQGDTEAFF
TRBV7-9	-	TRBJ2-7	CASSPGLSYEQYF
TRBV28	-	TRBJ1-5	CASSLVTALPQHF
TRBV19	-	TRBJ1-5	CASSILGSGVSNQPQHF
TRBV27	-	TRBJ2-1	CASSLSLGGSLNNEQFF
TRBV29-1	-	TRBJ1-5	CSVAGDGNQPQHF
TRBV5-1	-	TRBJ1-2	CASSLTGQAYGYTF
TRBV9	TRBD2	TRBJ2-5	CASSVAGAGAETQYF
TRBV28	-	TRBJ1-2	CASSLAGYYGYTF
TRBV4-1	-	TRBJ2-7	CASSPTGHMAAYEQYF
TRBV7-2	TRBD2	TRBJ2-3	CASSGGADTQYF
TRBV6-6	-	TRBJ2-7	CASSRDMDRSYEQYF
TRBV11-3	-	TRBJ2-3	CASSMTSVDTQYF
TRBV27	-	TRBJ2-1	CASMEHMGGSYNEQFF